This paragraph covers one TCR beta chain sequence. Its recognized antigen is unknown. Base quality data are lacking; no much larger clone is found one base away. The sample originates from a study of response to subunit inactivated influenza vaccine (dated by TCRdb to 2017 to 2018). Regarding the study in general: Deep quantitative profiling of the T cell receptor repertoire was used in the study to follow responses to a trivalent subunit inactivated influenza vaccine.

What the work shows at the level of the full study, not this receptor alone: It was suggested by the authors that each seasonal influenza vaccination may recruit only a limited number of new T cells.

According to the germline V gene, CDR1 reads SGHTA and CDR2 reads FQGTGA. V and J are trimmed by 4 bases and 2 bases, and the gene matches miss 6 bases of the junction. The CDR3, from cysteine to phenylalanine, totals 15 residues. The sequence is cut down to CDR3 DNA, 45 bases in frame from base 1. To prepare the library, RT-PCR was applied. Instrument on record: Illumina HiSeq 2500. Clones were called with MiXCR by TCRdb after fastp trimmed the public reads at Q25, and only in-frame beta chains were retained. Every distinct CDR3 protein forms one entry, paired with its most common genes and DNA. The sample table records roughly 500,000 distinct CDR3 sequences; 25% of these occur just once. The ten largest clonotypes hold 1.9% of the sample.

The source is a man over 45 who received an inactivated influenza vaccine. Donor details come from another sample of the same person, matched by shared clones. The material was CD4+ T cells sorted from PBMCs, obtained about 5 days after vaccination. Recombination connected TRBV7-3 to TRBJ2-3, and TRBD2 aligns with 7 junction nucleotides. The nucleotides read TGTGCCAGCAGCTCGACCGGGACTATCACAGATACGCAGTATTTT. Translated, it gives CASSSTGTITDTQYF.